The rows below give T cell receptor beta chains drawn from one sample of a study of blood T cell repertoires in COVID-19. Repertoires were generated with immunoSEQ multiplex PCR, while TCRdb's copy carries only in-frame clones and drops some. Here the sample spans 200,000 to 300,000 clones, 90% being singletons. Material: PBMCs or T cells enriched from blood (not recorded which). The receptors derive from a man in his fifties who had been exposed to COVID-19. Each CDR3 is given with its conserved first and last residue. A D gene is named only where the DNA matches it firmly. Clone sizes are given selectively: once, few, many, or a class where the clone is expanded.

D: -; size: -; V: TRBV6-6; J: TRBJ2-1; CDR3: CASSYSLNEQFF; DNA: TGTGCCAGCAGTTACAGCTTGAATGAGCAGTTCTTC
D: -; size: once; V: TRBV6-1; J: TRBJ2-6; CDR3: CASSEHLPGVLTF; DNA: TGTGCCAGCAGTGAACACCTTCCCGGCGTCCTGACTTTC
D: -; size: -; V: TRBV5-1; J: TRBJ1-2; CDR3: CASSFSVFYGYTF; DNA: TGCGCCAGCAGCTTTTCGGTGTTCTATGGCTACACCTTC
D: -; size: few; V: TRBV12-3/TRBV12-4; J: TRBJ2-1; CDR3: CASSFNPYNEQFF; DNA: TGTGCCAGCAGTTTCAATCCATACAATGAGCAGTTCTTC
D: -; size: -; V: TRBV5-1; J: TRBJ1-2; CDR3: CASSPVPSYGYTF; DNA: TGCGCCAGCAGCCCCGTCCCGTCCTATGGCTACACCTTC
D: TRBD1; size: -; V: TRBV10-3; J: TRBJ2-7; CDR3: CAISVGQSYEQYF; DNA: TGTGCCATCAGTGTGGGACAGTCCTACGAGCAGTACTTC
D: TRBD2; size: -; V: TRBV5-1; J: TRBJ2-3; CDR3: CASSLALTGGTDTQYF; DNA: TGCGCCAGCAGCTTGGCCTTAACGGGAGGTACAGATACGCAGTATTTT
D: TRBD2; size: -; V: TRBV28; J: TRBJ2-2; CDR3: CASSLPPGGGSGELFF; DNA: TGTGCCAGCAGTTTACCCCCCGGGGGGGGTAGCGGGGAGCTGTTTTTT
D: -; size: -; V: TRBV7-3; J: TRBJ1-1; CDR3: CASSFRQTSRTEAFF; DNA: TGTGCCAGCAGCTTTAGACAGACTTCTAGGACTGAAGCTTTCTTT
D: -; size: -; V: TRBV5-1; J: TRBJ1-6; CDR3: CASSLGESYSPLHF; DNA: TGCGCCAGCAGCTTGGGTGAGAGTTATTCACCCCTCCACTTT
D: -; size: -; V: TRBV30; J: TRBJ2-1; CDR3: CAWSGGAYNEQFF; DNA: TGTGCCTGGAGTGGAGGCGCTTACAATGAGCAGTTCTTC
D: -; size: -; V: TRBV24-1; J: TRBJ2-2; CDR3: CATSDLQGKYTGELFF; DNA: TGTGCCACCAGTGATTTGCAGGGGAAGTACACCGGGGAGCTGTTTTTT
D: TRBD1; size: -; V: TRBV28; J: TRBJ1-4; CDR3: CASSSDRVSTNEKLFF; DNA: TGTGCCAGCAGTTCAGACAGGGTATCAACTAATGAAAAACTGTTTTTT
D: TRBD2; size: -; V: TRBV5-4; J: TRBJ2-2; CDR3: CASSTGRLADTGELFF; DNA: TGTGCCAGCAGCACCGGCCGACTAGCAGACACCGGGGAGCTGTTTTTT
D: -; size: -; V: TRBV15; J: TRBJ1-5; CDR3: CATSGVAYSNQPQHF; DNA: TGTGCCACCAGCGGCGTAGCTTATAGCAATCAGCCCCAGCATTTT
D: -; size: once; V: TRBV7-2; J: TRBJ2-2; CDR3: CASSSAGRTGELFF; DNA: TGTGCCAGCAGCTCCGCGGGTAGGACCGGGGAGCTGTTTTTT
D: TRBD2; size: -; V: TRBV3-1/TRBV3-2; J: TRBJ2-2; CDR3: CASSQEPASGRAFGTGELFF; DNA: TGTGCCAGCAGCCAAGAGCCAGCTAGCGGGAGGGCATTTGGTACCGGGGAGCTGTTTTTT
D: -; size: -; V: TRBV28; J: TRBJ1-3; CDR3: CASSPGSRNTIYF; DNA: TGTGCCAGCAGCCCGGGGTCTCGAAACACCATATATTTT
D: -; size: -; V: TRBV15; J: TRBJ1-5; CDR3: CATSRDFDQPQHF; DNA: TGTGCCACCAGCAGAGATTTCGATCAGCCCCAGCATTTT
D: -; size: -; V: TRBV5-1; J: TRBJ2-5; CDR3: CASSLAYETQYF; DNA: TGCGCCAGCAGCTTGGCCTATGAGACCCAGTACTTC
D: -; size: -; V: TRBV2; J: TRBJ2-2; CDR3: CASNRDTGELFF; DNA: TGTGCCAGCAACAGGGACACCGGGGAGCTGTTTTTT
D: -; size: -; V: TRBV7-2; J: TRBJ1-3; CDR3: CASSFLGGRTGNTIYF; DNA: TGTGCCAGCAGCTTCCTGGGAGGGCGGACGGGAAACACCATATATTTT
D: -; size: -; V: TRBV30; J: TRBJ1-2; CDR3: CAWSVLREGYTF; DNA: TGTGCCTGGAGTGTACTTAGGGAGGGCTACACCTTC
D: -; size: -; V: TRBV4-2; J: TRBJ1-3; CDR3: CASSQRNGISGNTIYF; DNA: TGTGCCAGCAGCCAAAGGAACGGGATCTCTGGAAACACCATATATTTT
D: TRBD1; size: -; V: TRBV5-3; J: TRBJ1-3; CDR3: CARRLGRTGGLFRNRKGNTIYF; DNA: TGTGCCAGAAGACTCGGCAGGACAGGGGGCCTCTTCCGGAATCGGAAAGGAAACACCATATATTTT
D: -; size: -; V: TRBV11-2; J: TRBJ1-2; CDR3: CASSLAQGTGYTF; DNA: TGTGCCAGCAGCTTAGCTCAGGGCACGGGCTACACCTTC
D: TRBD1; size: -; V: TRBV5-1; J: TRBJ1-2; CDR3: CASSLGQGARWGYGYTF; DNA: TGCGCCAGCAGCCTAGGACAGGGGGCCCGGTGGGGCTATGGCTACACCTTC
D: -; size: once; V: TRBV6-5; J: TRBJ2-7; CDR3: CASRNTYEQYF; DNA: TGTGCCAGCAGAAACACCTACGAGCAGTACTTC
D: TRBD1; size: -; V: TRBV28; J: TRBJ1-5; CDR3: CASTLNWDRKDQPQHF; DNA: TGTGCCAGCACTCTAAACTGGGACAGAAAGGATCAGCCCCAGCATTTT
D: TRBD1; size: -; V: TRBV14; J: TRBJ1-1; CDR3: CASSWQGETEAFF; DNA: TGTGCCAGCAGCTGGCAGGGGGAGACTGAAGCTTTCTTT
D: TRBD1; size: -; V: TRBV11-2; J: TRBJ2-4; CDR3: CASSRGTGGVKGKNIQYF; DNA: TGTGCCAGCAGTCGAGGGACAGGGGGCGTTAAGGGCAAAAACATTCAGTACTTC
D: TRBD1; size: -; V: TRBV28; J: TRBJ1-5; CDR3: CASNTQGDANQPQHF; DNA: TGTGCCAGCAATACACAGGGGGATGCTAATCAGCCCCAGCATTTT
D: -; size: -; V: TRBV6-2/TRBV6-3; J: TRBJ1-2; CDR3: CASSYTYSGTTDYGYTF; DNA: TGTGCCAGCAGTTACACTTACTCCGGGACAACAGACTATGGCTACACCTTC
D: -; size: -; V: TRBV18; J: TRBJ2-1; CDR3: CASSLQGFAYNEQFF; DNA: TGTGCCAGCTCTCTACAGGGATTCGCCTACAATGAGCAGTTCTTC
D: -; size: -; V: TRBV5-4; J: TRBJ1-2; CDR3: CASSSRGGGQDYGYTF; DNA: TGTGCCAGCAGCTCGAGGGGCGGGGGGCAGGACTATGGCTACACCTTC
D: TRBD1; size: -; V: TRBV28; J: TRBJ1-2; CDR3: CASSTGGQYGYTF; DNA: TGTGCCAGCAGCACAGGGGGACAGTATGGCTACACCTTC
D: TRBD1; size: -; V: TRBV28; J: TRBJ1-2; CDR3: CASYDWTGYGYTF; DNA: TGTGCCAGCTACGATTGGACAGGCTATGGCTACACCTTC
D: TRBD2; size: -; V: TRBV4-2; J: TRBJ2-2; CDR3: CASSQVSAGGPNTGELFF; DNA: TGTGCCAGCAGCCAAGTTTCCGCGGGAGGCCCAAACACCGGGGAGCTGTTTTTT
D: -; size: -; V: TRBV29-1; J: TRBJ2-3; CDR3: CSVEYGADTQYF; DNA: TGCAGCGTTGAGTACGGGGCAGATACGCAGTATTTT
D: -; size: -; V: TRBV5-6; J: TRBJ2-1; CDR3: CASSLTVRSYNEQFF; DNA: TGTGCCAGCAGCTTGACAGTCCGCTCCTACAATGAGCAGTTCTTC
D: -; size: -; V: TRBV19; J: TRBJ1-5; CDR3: CASSIVWGDNQPQHF; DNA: TGTGCCAGTAGTATAGTGTGGGGGGATAATCAGCCCCAGCATTTT
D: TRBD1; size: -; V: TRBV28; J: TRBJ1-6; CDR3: CASSGTGYSPLHF; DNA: TGTGCCAGCAGTGGGACAGGGTATTCACCCCTCCACTTT
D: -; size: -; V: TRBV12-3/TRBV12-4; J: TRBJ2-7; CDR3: CASLGLGSYEQYF; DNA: TGTGCCAGCTTGGGGCTCGGATCCTACGAGCAGTACTTC
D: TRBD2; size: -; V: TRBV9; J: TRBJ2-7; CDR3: CASSVGGGSPYEQYF; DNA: TGTGCCAGCAGCGTAGGGGGGGGGTCACCCTACGAGCAGTACTTC
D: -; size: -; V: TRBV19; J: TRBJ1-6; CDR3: CASRLGFDRINSPLHF; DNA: TGTGCCAGTCGTTTGGGTTTCGACAGAATCAATTCACCCCTCCACTTT
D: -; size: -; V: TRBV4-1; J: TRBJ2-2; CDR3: CASSQDARAGLFF; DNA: TGCGCCAGCAGCCAAGACGCCCGAGCAGGGCTGTTTTTT